This T cell receptor beta chain appears in the sequencing data of a study of blood T cell repertoires in COVID-19. Study summary: Acute-phase and convalescent COVID-19 samples originated in the United States, Italy and Spain.

Germline V gene sequence: CDR1 LGHDT, CDR2 YNNKEL (reference sequence). This CDR3 contains 16 residues. Comment on this clone: Germline and junction disagree at one end, which may indicate a read error.

Assay used: immunoSEQ multiplex PCR; TCRdb lists only in-frame clones, some missing. The profile shows about 66,000 clones, roughly 84% of them singletons. This TCR was recovered from a man aged 70 or older with acute or convalescent COVID-19. The sequenced sample consisted of peripheral blood. The V gene is TRBV3-1 (or the pseudogene TRBV3-2), the J gene TRBJ1-4; no definite D call. The chain's CDR3 is CASSLGSSTAKEKLFF. For the CDR3, the DNA is TGTGCCAGCAGCCTCGGTAGTTCGACTGCTAAAGAAAAACTGTTTTTT.